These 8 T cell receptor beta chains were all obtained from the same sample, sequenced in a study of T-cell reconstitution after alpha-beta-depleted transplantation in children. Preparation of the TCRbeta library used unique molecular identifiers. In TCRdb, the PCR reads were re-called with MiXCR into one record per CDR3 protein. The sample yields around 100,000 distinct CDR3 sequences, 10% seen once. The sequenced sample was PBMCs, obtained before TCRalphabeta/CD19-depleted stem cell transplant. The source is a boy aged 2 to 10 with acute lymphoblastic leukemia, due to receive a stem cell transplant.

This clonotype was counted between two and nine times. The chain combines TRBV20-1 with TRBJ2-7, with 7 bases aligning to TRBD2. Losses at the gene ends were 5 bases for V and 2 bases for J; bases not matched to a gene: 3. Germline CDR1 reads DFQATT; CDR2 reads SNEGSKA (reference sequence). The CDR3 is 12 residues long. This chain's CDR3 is CSAPSGPYEQYF. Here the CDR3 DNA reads TGCAGTGCTCCTAGCGGCCCCTACGAGCAGTACTTC.

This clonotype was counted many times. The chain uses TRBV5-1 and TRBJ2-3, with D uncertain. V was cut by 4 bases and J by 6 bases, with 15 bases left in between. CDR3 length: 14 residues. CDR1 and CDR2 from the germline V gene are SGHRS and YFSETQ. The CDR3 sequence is CASSDRTYTDTQYF. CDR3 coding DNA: TGCGCCAGCAGCGATAGGACGTACACGGATACGCAGTATTTT.

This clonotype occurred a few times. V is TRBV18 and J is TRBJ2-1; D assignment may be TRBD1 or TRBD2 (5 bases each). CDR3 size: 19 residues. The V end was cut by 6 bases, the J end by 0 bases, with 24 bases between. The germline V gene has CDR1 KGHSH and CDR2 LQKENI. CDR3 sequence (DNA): TGTGCCAGCTCGAGATTACCACTTGTGGGGGAAGCCTCCTACAATGAGCAGTTCTTC. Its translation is CASSRLPLVGEASYNEQFF.

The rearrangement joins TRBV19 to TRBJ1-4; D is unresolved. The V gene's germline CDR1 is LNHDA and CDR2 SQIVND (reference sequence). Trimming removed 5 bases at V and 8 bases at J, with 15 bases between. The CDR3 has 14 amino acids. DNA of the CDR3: TGTGCCAGTAGTCGCCCCCCCCTCGAGGAAAAACTGTTTTTT. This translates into CASSRPPLEEKLFF.

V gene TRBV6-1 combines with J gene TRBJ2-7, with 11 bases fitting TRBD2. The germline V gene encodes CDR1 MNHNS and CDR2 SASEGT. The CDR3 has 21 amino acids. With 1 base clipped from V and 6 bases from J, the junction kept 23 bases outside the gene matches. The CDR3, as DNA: TGTGCCAGCAGTGAAGGGGAGATCGGATTTAGCGGGAGGGTAACAGTTGGCGAGCAGTACTTC. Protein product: CASSEGEIGFSGRVTVGEQYF.

CDR3 sequence (DNA): TGCGCCAGCAGCCAAGAAGTCCCTTACTACGAGCAGTACTTC. Protein: CASSQEVPYYEQYF. The V call is TRBV4-1, the J call TRBJ2-7; no reliable D call. Germline CDR1 MGHRA, CDR2 YSYEKL. This CDR3 comprises 14 residues. V shed 0 bases and J shed 3 bases, with 9 bases lying between them.

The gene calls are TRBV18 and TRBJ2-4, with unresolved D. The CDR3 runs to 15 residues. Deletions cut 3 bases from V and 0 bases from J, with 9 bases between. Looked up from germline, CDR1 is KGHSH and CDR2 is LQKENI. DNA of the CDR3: TGTGCCAGCTCACCCCGAACCTTAGCCAAAAACATTCAGTACTTC. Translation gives CASSPRTLAKNIQYF.

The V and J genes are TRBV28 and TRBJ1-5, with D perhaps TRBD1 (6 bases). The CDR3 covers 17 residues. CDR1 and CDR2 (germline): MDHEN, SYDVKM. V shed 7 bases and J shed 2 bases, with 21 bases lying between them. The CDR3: CASTRRMGGRGNQPQHF. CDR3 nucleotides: TGTGCCAGCACCCGACGGATGGGGGGCCGGGGCAATCAGCCCCAGCATTTT.